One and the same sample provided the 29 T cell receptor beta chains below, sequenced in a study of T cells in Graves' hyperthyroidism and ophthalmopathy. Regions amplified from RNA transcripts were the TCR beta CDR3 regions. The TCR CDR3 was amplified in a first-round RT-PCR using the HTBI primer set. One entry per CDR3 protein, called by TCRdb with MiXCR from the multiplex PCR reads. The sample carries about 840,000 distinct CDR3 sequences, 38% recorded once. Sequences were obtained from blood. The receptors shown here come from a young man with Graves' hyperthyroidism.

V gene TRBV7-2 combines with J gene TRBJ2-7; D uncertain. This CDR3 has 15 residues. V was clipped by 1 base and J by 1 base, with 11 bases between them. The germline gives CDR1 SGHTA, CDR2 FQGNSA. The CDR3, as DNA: TGTGCCAGCAGCTTAGAATACGGGCAATCCTACGAGCAGTACTTC. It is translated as CASSLEYGQSYEQYF.

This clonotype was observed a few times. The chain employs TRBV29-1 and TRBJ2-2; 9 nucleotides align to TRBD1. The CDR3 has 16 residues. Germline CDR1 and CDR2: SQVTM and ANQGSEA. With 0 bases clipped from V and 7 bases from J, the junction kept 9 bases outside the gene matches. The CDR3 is CSVEDSQQGADGELFF. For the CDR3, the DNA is TGCAGCGTTGAAGATTCGCAACAGGGGGCTGACGGGGAGCTGTTTTTT.

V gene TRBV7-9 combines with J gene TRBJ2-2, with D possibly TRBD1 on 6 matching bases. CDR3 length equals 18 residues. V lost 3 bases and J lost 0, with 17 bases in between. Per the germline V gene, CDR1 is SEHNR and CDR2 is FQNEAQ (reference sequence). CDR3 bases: TGTGCCAGCAGCTTGGAGGCAGGGGCTGGCGCGAACACCGGGGAGCTGTTTTTT. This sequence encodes CASSLEAGAGANTGELFF.

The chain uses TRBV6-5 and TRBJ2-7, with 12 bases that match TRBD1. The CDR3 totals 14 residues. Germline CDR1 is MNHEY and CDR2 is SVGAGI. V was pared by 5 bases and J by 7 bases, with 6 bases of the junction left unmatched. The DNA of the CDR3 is TGTGCCAGCAGTACGGGACAGGGGGCGCGGGAGCAGTACTTC. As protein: CASSTGQGAREQYF.

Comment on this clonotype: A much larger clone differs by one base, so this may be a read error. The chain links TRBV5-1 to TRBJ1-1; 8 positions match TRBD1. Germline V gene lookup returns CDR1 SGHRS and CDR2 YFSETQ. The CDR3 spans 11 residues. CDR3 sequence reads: CASSKTGEAIF. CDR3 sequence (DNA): TGCGCCAGCAGCAAGACAGGGGAAGCTATCTTT.

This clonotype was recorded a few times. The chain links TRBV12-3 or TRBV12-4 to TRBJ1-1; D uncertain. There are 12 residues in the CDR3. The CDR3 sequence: CASGVTVAEAFF. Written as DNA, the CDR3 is TGTGCGTCTGGGGTCACGGTGGCTGAAGCTTTCTTT.

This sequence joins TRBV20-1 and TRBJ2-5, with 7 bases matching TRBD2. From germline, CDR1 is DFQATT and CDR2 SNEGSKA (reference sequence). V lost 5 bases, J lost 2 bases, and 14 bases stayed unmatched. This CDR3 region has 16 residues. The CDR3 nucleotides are TGCAGTGCTGGCACTTGGGCGGGAGCCCTACAAGAGACCCAGTACTTC. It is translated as CSAGTWAGALQETQYF.

The CDR3, as DNA: TGTGCCAGCAGCTTAGTGAGGACTAGCGGGAGTGACCCCCAAGAGACCCAGTACTTC. Residues: CASSLVRTSGSDPQETQYF. V is TRBV7-2 and J is TRBJ2-5; TRBD2 agrees at 13 bases. The CDR3 has 19 amino acids. V lost 1 base and J lost 1; bases outside the gene matches: 9. Germline V gene lookup returns CDR1 SGHTA and CDR2 FQGNSA.

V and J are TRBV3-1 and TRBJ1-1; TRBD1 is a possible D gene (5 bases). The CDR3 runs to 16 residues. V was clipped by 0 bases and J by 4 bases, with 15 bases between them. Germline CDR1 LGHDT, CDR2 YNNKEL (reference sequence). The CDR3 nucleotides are TGTGCCAGCAGCCAAGATCTGGGACTCGTAAGCACTGAAGCTTTCTTT. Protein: CASSQDLGLVSTEAFF.

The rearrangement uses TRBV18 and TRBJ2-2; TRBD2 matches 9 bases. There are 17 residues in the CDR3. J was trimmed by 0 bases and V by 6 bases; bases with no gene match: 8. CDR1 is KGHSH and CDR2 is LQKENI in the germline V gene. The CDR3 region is CASSYQASGTNTGELFF. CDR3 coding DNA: TGTGCCAGCTCGTACCAGGCTAGCGGGACGAACACCGGGGAGCTGTTTTTT. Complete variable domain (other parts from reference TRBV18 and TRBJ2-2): NAGVMQNPRHLVRRRGQEARLRCSPMKGHSHVYWYRQLPEEGLKFMVYLQKENIIDESGMPKERFSAEFPKEGPSILRIQQVVRGDSAAYFCASSYQASGTNTGELFFGEGSRLTVL.

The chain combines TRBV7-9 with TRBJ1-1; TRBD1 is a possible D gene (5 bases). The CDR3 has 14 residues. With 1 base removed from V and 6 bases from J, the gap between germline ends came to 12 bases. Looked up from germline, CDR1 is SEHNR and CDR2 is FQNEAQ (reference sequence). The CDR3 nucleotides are TGTGCCAGCAGCTTAGTTACAGGCCCCCCTGAAGCTTTCTTT. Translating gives CASSLVTGPPEAFF.

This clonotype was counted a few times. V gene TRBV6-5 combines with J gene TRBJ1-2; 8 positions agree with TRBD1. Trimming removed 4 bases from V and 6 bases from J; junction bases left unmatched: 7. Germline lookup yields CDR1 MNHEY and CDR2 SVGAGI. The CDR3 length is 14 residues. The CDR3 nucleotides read TGTGCCAGCAGTTCACTGGACAGGGCTAATGGCTACACCTTC. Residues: CASSSLDRANGYTF.

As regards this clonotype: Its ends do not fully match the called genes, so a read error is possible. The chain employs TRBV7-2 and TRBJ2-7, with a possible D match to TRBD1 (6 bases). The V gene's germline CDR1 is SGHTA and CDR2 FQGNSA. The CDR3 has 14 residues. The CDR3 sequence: CASSQEQGPGEQYF. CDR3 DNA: TGCGCCAGCAGCCAAGAACAGGGACCTGGCGAGCAGTACTTC.

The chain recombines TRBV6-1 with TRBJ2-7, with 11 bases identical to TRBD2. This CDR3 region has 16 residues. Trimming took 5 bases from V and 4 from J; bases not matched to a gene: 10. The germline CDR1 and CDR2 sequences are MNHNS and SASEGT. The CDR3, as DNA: TGTGCCAGCAGTCGCGGGACTAGCGGTTCCCTTTACGAGCAGTACTTC. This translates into CASSRGTSGSLYEQYF.

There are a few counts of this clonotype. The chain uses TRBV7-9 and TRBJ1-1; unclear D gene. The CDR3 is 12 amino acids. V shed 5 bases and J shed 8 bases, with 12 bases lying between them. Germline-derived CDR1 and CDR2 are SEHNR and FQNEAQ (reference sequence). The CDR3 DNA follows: TGTGCCAGCAGCCAGCGGACGGGAGAAGCTTTCTTT. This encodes CASSQRTGEAFF.

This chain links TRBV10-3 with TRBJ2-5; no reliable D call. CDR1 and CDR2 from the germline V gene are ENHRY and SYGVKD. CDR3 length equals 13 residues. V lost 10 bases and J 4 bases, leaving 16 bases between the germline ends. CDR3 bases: TGTGCCAGCAGGTTGGACGCGGCAGAGACCCAGTACTTC. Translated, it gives CASRLDAAETQYF.

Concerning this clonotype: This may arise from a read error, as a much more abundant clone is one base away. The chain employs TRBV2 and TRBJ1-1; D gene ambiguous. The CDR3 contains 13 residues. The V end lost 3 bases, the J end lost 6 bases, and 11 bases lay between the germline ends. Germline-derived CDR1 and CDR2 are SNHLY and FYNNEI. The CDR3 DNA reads TGTGCCAGCAGTGACCCTGCTGGGGCTGAAGCTTTCTTT. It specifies CASSDPAGAEAFF.

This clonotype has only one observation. The CDR3 loop reads CAISDDRGTDGYTF. The CDR3 DNA is TGTGCCATCAGTGACGACAGGGGAACGGATGGCTACACCTTC. This chain joins TRBV10-3 and TRBJ1-2, with 8 bases matching TRBD1. V trimming: 3 bases; J trimming: 6 bases; junction bases outside the gene matches: 6. Germline V gene sequence: CDR1 ENHRY, CDR2 SYGVKD. This CDR3 has 14 amino acids.

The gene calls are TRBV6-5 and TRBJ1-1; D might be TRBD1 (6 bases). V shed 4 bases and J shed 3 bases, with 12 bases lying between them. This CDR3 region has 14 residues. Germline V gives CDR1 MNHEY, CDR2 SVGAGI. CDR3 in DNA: TGTGCCAGCAGTTTGCAGGGGTGGGACACTGAAGCTTTCTTT. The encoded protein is CASSLQGWDTEAFF.

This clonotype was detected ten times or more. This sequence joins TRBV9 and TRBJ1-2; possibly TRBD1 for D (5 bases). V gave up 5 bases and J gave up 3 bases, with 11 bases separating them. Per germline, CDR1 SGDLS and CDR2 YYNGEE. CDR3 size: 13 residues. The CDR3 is CASRAGTDYGYTF. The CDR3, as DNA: TGTGCCAGCAGGGCAGGGACGGACTATGGCTACACCTTC. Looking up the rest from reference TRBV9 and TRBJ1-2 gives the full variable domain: DSGVTQTPKHLITATGQRVTLRCSPRSGDLSVYWYQQSLDQGLQFLIQYYNGEERAKGNILERFSAQQFPDLHSELNLSSLELGDSALYFCASRAGTDYGYTFGSGTRLTVV.

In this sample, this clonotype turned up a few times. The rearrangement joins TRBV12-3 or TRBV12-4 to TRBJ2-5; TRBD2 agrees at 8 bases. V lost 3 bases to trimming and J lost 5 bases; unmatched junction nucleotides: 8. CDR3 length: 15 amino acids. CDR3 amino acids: CASSFSQRGIETQYF. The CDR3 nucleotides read TGTGCCAGCAGTTTTAGCCAGCGGGGGATTGAGACCCAGTACTTC.

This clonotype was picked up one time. The DNA of the CDR3 is TGTGCCAGCAGTTTAGCCTGGACAGGGGTCAGCTCTGGAAACACCATATATTTT. Residues: CASSLAWTGVSSGNTIYF. The chain has TRBV12-3 or TRBV12-4 and TRBJ1-3; 9 bases are shared with TRBD1. V trimming: 0 bases; J trimming: 0 bases; junction bases outside the gene matches: 6. The CDR3 spans 18 residues.

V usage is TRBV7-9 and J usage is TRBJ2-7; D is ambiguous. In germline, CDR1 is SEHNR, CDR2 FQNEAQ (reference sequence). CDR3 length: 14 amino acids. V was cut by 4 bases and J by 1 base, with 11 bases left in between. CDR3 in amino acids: CASSSPDKSYEQYF. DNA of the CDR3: TGTGCCAGCAGCTCACCTGACAAATCCTACGAGCAGTACTTC.

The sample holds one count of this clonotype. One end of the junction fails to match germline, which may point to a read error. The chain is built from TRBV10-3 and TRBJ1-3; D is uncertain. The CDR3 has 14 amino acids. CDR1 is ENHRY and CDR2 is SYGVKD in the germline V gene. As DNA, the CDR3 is TGTGCCAGCAGTGGTGTAGGGTCAGGAAACACCATATATTTT. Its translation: CASSGVGSGNTIYF.

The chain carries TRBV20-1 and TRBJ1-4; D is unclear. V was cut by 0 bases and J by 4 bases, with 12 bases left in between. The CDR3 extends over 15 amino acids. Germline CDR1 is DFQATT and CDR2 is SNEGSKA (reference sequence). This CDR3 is CSARDLGGGNEKLFF. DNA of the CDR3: TGCAGTGCTAGAGATCTGGGAGGTGGTAATGAAAAACTGTTTTTT.

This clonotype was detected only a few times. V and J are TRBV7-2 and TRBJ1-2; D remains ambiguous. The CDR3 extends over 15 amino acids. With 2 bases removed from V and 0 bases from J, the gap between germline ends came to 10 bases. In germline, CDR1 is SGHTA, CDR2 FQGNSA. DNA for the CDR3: TGTGCCAGCAGCTTATGGGTAGCGGCTAACTATGGCTACACCTTC. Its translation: CASSLWVAANYGYTF.

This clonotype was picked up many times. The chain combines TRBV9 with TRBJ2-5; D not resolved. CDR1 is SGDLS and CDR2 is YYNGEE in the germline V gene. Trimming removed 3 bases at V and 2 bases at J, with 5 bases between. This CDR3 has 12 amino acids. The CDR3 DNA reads TGTGCCAGCAGCGCGGTTCAAGAGACCCAGTACTTC. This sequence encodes CASSAVQETQYF.

CDR3 sequence (DNA): TGTGCCAGCAGCGGGGGACTAGCGGGAGCTGGAAACACCATATATTTT. This encodes CASSGGLAGAGNTIYF. The gene calls are TRBV7-9 and TRBJ1-3; maybe TRBD1 (5 bases). CDR3 length: 16 residues. Looked up from germline, CDR1 is SEHNR and CDR2 is FQNEAQ (reference sequence). Trimming left V 5 bases short and J 2 bases short, with 16 bases between.

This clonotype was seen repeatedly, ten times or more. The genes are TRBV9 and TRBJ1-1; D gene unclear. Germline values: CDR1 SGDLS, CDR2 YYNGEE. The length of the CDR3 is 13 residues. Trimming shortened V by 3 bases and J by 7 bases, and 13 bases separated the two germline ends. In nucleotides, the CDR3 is TGTGCCAGCAGCGCCCGTTTGGACCTTGAAGCTTTCTTT. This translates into CASSARLDLEAFF. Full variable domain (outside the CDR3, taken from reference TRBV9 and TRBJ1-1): DSGVTQTPKHLITATGQRVTLRCSPRSGDLSVYWYQQSLDQGLQFLIQYYNGEERAKGNILERFSAQQFPDLHSELNLSSLELGDSALYFCASSARLDLEAFFGQGTRLTVV.